A selection of T cell receptor beta chains follows, all from one sample in a study of blood T cell repertoires in COVID-19. Data came from immunoSEQ multiplex PCR; TCRdb stores just in-frame clones and leaves some out. The top ten clones hold around 1.2% of a sample with 310,000 or so clones, around 83% of them seen once. The sample was peripheral blood. These receptors were obtained from a woman aged 50 to 60 with acute or convalescent COVID-19. Each CDR3 is given with its conserved first and last residue. The D gene is left open where the match is weak. Not all rows give a size; the values are once, few, many and, for expanded clones, a class.

V gene	J gene	D gene	clone size	CDR3 protein	CDR3 DNA
TRBV5-1	TRBJ1-5	TRBD1	NA	CASSLGTGGGNQPQHF	TGCGCCAGCAGCTTGGGGACAGGGGGTGGCAATCAGCCCCAGCATTTT
TRBV27	TRBJ1-5	NA	NA	CASSYEGGQPQHF	TGTGCCAGCAGTTACGAGGGCGGTCAGCCCCAGCATTTT
TRBV10-3	TRBJ2-1	TRBD2	NA	CAISIAGQQFF	TGTGCCATCAGTATAGCGGGGCAGCAGTTCTTC
TRBV14	TRBJ2-1	NA	NA	CASSNLSGSYNEQFF	TGTGCCAGCAGTAATTTGAGCGGGTCATACAATGAGCAGTTCTTC
TRBV3-1/TRBV3-2	TRBJ1-1	NA	NA	CASSQAGLGGEAFF	TGTGCCAGCAGCCAGGCCGGACTGGGGGGTGAAGCTTTCTTT
TRBV27	TRBJ2-1	TRBD2	NA	CASSTTSGGAVEQFF	TGTGCCAGCAGTACAACTAGCGGGGGGGCCGTTGAGCAGTTCTTC
TRBV7-2	TRBJ1-6	NA	NA	CASSFVGSPLHF	TGTGCCAGCAGCTTCGTCGGGTCACCCCTCCACTTT
TRBV18	TRBJ2-7	TRBD1	NA	CASSPTTGGADSYEQYF	TGTGCCAGCTCCCCCACCACAGGGGGCGCCGACTCCTACGAGCAGTACTTC
TRBV5-6	TRBJ1-2	TRBD1	NA	CASSSRRTGAYGYTF	TGTGCCAGTAGCTCCCGGCGGACAGGCGCCTATGGCTACACCTTC
TRBV29-1	TRBJ1-1	NA	NA	CSGGQTNTEAFF	TGCAGCGGTGGACAGACGAACACTGAAGCTTTCTTT
TRBV7-3	TRBJ2-2	NA	few	CASGPDSPAGELFF	TGTGCCAGCGGCCCTGACTCCCCTGCCGGGGAGCTGTTTTTT
TRBV5-1	TRBJ1-5	TRBD1	NA	CASSSGQGNQPQHF	TGCGCCAGCAGCTCCGGACAGGGCAATCAGCCCCAGCATTTT
TRBV6-2/TRBV6-3	TRBJ2-3	NA	NA	CASSYSADEDTQYF	TGTGCCAGCAGTTACTCAGCGGACGAGGATACGCAGTATTTT
TRBV6-5	TRBJ2-6	NA	NA	CASSQVGSGANVLTF	TGTGCCAGCAGCCAGGTTGGCTCTGGGGCCAACGTCCTGACTTTC
TRBV27	TRBJ2-1	NA	NA	CASSRQVGYNEQFF	TGTGCCAGCAGCAGACAGGTCGGGTACAATGAGCAGTTCTTC
TRBV9	TRBJ2-3	TRBD2	NA	CASSAGSGGLSTDTQYF	TGTGCCAGCAGCGCTGGAAGCGGGGGGCTTAGCACAGATACGCAGTATTTT
TRBV18	TRBJ1-1	NA	NA	CASSLTGGLGTEAFF	TGTGCCAGCTCACTCACGGGGGGGCTTGGCACTGAAGCTTTCTTT
TRBV29-1	TRBJ2-5	NA	few	CSVEDRSGGEETQYF	TGCAGCGTTGAAGATCGGAGCGGAGGAGAAGAGACCCAGTACTTC
TRBV3-1/TRBV3-2	TRBJ2-3	NA	NA	CASSQVADHTDTQYF	TGTGCCAGCAGCCAGGTAGCGGACCACACAGATACGCAGTATTTT
TRBV6-5	TRBJ1-1	TRBD1	NA	CASSRIQGDEAFF	TGTGCCAGCAGCAGGATTCAGGGGGATGAAGCTTTCTTT
TRBV4-3	TRBJ2-5	NA	NA	CASSQDGQETQYF	TGCGCCAGCAGCCAAGACGGCCAAGAGACCCAGTACTTC
TRBV10-3	TRBJ2-4	TRBD2	NA	CAISETGLAGAKNIQYF	TGTGCCATCAGTGAGACGGGACTAGCGGGAGCAAAAAACATTCAGTACTTC
TRBV6-5	TRBJ2-5	TRBD1	once	CASSRQGGETQYF	TGTGCCAGCAGTAGACAGGGGGGAGAGACCCAGTACTTC
TRBV6-4	TRBJ2-1	NA	once	CASSDSHPLSGANEQFF	TGTGCCAGCAGTGACTCCCACCCCCTCTCAGGGGCCAATGAGCAGTTCTTC
TRBV2	TRBJ1-1	NA	NA	CASLRGALGNTEAFF	TGTGCCAGCTTACGGGGGGCATTGGGGAACACTGAAGCTTTCTTT
TRBV11-2	TRBJ1-3	TRBD1	NA	CASSLTGGFGNTIYF	TGTGCCAGCAGCTTAACAGGGGGGTTTGGAAACACCATATATTTT
TRBV7-9	TRBJ1-6	NA	NA	CASSPRTVSNSPLHF	TGTGCCAGCAGCCCACGGACAGTCTCCAATTCACCCCTCCACTTT
TRBV9	TRBJ1-6	TRBD1	NA	CASSYRDSYNSPLHF	TGTGCCAGCAGCTACCGGGACAGCTATAATTCACCCCTCCACTTT
TRBV7-3	TRBJ2-2	TRBD1	NA	CASSRQGGDTGELFF	TGTGCCAGCAGCAGACAGGGCGGAGACACCGGGGAGCTGTTTTTT
TRBV23-1	TRBJ1-1	NA	NA	CASSHPRGGGTEAFF	TGCGCCAGCAGTCACCCCCGGGGGGGTGGCACTGAAGCTTTCTTT
TRBV29-1	TRBJ2-7	NA	NA	CSVGNGGEQYF	TGCAGCGTGGGGAACGGGGGAGAGCAGTACTTC
TRBV5-1	TRBJ2-2	NA	NA	CASSLGENTGELFF	TGCGCCAGCAGCCTAGGGGAAAACACCGGGGAGCTGTTTTTT
TRBV27	TRBJ2-3	TRBD2	NA	CASKYGGGLGTDTQYF	TGTGCCAGCAAGTATGGGGGAGGGCTCGGAACAGATACGCAGTATTTT
TRBV7-2	TRBJ1-2	TRBD1	NA	CASSLRQTGSSRNGYTF	TGTGCCAGCAGCCTGCGCCAGACAGGGAGCTCAAGGAATGGCTACACCTTC
TRBV5-1	TRBJ2-7	NA	NA	CASSLEAGTIYEQYF	TGCGCCAGCAGCTTGGAGGCAGGGACAATCTACGAGCAGTACTTC
TRBV12-5	TRBJ1-4	NA	NA	CASGLEFGAEKLFF	TGTGCTAGTGGTTTGGAATTTGGGGCCGAAAAACTGTTTTTT
TRBV7-2	TRBJ2-1	TRBD1	NA	CASSLEVRGWNNEQFF	TGTGCCAGCAGCTTAGAGGTCAGGGGGTGGAACAATGAGCAGTTCTTC
TRBV3-1/TRBV3-2	TRBJ2-2	TRBD2	NA	CASRPRVAGGNTGELFF	TGTGCCAGCAGGCCTAGAGTAGCGGGGGGGAACACCGGGGAGCTGTTTTTT
TRBV7-2	TRBJ1-3	TRBD1	few	CASSQNRGYGNTIYF	TGTGCCAGCAGTCAAAACAGGGGCTATGGAAACACCATATATTTT
TRBV2	TRBJ1-4	TRBD1	NA	CASSGGTATNEKLFF	TGTGCCAGCAGTGGAGGGACAGCAACTAATGAAAAACTGTTTTTT
TRBV18	TRBJ2-3	NA	NA	CASSLLGSSTDTQYF	TGTGCCAGCTCACTCTTGGGCTCCAGCACAGATACGCAGTATTTT
TRBV12-3/TRBV12-4	TRBJ2-1	NA	NA	CASSFGRVNEQFF	TGTGCCAGCAGTTTCGGGCGGGTCAATGAGCAGTTCTTC